This entry is about one TCR beta chain. The antigen is unknown. These data originate in a study of cytomegalovirus exposure and HLA in healthy donors. The wider study: Clustering assigned 81% of the roughly 380 genotyped donors to the Caucasian-associated ancestry cluster.

Healthy bone marrow donors made up the donors. The PCR was carried out with 60 Vbeta primers and 13 Jbeta primers. Method: immunoSEQ multiplex PCR; TCRdb's copy keeps in-frame clones and lacks some. The data show about 170,000 clones, around 80% seen once. The CDR3 is made up of 18 amino acids. Germline V gene data show CDR1 as LNHNV and CDR2 as YYDKDF (reference sequence). The V and J ends lost 0 bases and 5 bases respectively, with 17 bases between them. Study-level points and caveats: Donors belonging to an Asian-associated ancestry cluster reportedly showed fewer N-insertions in productive TCRs than the 666-donor mean, according to what a later analysis found.

The sequence was collected from a young man in good health and CMV-seronegative. The rearrangement joins TRBV15 to TRBJ2-6; unclear D gene. Sequenced sample: PBMCs. CDR3 coding DNA: TGTGCCACCAGCAGAGAATATGACCCCGGGTGGAGGGCCAACGTCCTGACTTTC. Amino acid sequence: CATSREYDPGWRANVLTF.